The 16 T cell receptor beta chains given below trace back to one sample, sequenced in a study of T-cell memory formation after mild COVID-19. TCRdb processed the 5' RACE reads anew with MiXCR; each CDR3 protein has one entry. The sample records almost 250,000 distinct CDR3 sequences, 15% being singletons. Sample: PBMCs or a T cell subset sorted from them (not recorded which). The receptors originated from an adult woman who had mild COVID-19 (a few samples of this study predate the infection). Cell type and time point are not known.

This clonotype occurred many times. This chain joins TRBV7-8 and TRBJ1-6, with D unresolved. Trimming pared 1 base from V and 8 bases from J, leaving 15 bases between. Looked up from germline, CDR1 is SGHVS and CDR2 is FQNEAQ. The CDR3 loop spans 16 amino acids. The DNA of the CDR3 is TGTGCCAGCAGCTTAGTAGGTGCTTGGGGTGATTCACCCCTCCACTTT. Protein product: CASSLVGAWGDSPLHF.

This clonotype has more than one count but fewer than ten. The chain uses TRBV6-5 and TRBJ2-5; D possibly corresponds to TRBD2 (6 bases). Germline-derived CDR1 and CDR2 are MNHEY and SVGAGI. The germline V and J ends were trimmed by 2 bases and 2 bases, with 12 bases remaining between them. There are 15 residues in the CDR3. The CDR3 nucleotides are TGTGCCAGCAGTTACGTGGCTAGCGAACAAGAGACCCAGTACTTC. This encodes CASSYVASEQETQYF.

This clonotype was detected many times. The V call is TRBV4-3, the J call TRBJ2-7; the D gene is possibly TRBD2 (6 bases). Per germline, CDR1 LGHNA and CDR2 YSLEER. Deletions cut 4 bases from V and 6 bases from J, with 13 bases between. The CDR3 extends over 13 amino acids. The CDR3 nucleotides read TGCGCCAGCAGCCCGACTAGTTTCGGCGAGCAGTACTTC. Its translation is CASSPTSFGEQYF.

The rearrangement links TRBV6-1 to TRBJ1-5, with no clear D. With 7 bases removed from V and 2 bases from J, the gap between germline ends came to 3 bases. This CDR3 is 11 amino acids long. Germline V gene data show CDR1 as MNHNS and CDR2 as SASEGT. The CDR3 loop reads CASNGNQPQHF. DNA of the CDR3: TGTGCCAGCAATGGCAATCAGCCCCAGCATTTT.

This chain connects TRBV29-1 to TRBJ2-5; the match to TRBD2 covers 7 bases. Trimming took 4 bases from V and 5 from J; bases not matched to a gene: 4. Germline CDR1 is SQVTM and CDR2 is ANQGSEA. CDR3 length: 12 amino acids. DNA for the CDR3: TGCAGCGTTGCGGAACTAGCGGAGACCCAGTACTTC. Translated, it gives CSVAELAETQYF.

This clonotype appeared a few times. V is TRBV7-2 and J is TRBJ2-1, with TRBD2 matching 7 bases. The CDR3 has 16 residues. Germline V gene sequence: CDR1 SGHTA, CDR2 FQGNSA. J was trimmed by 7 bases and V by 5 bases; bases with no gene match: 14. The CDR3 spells CASSPPGGRANNEQFF. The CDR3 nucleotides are TGTGCCAGCAGCCCCCCTGGAGGGAGGGCCAATAATGAGCAGTTCTTC.

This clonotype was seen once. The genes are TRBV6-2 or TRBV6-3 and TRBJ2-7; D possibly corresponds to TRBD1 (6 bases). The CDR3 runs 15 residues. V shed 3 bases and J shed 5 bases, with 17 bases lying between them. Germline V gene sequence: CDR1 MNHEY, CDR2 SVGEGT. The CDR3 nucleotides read TGTGCCAGCAGTTATGATCTACAGGGATTGAACGAGCAGTACTTC. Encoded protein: CASSYDLQGLNEQYF.

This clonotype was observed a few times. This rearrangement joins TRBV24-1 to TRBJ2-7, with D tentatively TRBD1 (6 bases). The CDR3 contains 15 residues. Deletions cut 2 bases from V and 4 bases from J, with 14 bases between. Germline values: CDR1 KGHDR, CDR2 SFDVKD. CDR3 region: CATSDSRRGKYEQYF. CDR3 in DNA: TGTGCCACCAGTGATTCCCGCAGGGGAAAATACGAGCAGTACTTC.

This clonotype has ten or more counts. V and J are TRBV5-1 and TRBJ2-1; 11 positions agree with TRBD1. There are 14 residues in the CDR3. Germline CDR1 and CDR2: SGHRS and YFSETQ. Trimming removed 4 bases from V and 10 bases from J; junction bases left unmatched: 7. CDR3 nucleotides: TGCGCCAGCAGCCAGGGACAGGGGGGGGACGAGCAGTTCTTC. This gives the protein CASSQGQGGDEQFF. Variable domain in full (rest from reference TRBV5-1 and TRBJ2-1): KAGVTQTPRYLIKTRGQQVTLSCSPISGHRSVSWYQQTPGQGLQFLFEYFSETQRNKGNFPGRFSGRQFSNSRSEMNVSTLELGDSALYLCASSQGQGGDEQFFGPGTRLTVL.

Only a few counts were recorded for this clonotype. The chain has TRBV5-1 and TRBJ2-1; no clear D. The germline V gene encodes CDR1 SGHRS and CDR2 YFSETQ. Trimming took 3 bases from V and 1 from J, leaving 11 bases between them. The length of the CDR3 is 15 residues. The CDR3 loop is CASSSDTGSYNEQFF. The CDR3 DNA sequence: TGCGCCAGCAGCTCCGACACCGGATCCTACAATGAGCAGTTCTTC.

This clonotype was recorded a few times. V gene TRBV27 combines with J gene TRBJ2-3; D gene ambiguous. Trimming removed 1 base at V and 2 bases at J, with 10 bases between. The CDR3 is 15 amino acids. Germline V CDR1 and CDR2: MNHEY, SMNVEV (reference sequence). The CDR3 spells CASSLLARFTDTQYF. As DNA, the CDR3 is TGTGCCAGCAGTTTATTGGCTCGTTTCACAGATACGCAGTATTTT.

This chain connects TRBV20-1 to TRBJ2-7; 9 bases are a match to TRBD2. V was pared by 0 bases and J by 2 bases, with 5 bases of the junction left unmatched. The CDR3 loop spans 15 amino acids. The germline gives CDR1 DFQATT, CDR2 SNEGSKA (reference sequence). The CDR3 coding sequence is TGCAGTGCTAGAGATCCGGCGGGGGGGCCCTACGAGCAGTACTTC. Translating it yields CSARDPAGGPYEQYF.

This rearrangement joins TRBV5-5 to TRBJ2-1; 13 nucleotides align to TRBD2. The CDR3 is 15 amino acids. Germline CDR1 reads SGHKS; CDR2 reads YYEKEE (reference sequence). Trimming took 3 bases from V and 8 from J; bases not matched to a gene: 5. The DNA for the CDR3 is TGTGCCAGCAGCTCGGGACTAGCGGGAAGAGATGAGCAGTTCTTC. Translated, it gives CASSSGLAGRDEQFF.

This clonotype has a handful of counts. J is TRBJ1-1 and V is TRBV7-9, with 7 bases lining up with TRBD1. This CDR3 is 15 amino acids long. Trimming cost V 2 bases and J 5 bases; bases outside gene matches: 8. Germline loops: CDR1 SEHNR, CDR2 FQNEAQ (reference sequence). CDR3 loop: CASSLKEGAQTEAFF. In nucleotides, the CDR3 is TGTGCCAGCAGCTTAAAGGAGGGGGCCCAGACTGAAGCTTTCTTT.

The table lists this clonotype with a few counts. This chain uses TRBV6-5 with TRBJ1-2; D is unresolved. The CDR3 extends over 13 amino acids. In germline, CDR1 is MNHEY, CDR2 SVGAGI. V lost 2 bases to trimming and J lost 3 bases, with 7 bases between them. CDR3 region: CASSYNSYYGYTF. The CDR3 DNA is TGTGCCAGCAGTTACAACAGCTACTATGGCTACACCTTC.

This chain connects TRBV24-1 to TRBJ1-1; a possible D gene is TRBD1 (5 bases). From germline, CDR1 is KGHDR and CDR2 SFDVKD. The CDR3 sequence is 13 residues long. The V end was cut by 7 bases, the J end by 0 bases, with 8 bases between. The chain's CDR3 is CATRSGLNTEAFF. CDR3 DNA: TGTGCCACCAGGTCGGGACTGAACACTGAAGCTTTCTTT.